This TCR beta chain was found in a study of blood T cells in healthy people across ages. Study observations and caveats: Compared with aged donors, long-lived donors showed fewer expanded clones, suggesting selection.

It was with a sample-barcoded 5' primer and a J-beta primer mix that a second PCR of roughly 7 to 11 cycles was run. TCRdb called the 5' RACE reads again in MiXCR, with one record for every CDR3 protein. In the table there are approximately 940,000 distinct CDR3 sequences, roughly 48% of which are singletons. The CDR3 spans 15 residues. Trimming at V came to 0 bases and at J to 5 bases, leaving 4 bases not matched to a gene. The germline gives CDR1 LGHDT, CDR2 YNNKEL (reference sequence). In the case of this clonotype: The antigen is unknown.

Input material: blood. This receptor was taken from a young man in good health. This chain joins TRBV3-1 and TRBJ1-5; 7 bases are shared with TRBD1. For the CDR3, the DNA is TGTGCCAGCAGCCAAGAGACAGGGCGGTATCAGCCCCAGCATTTT. Translating gives CASSQETGRYQPQHF.